These 9 T cell receptor beta chains originate from one sample sequenced in a study of T cell repertoires in cytomegalovirus infection. Antigens for these TCRs are unknown. TCRdb re-derived calls from the reads in MiXCR, one entry per CDR3 protein. The sample consists of 750,000 to 950,000 distinct CDR3 sequences, just under 30% of them appearing once. Here the sequenced sample was cultured CD8+ T cells from PBMCs, taken from culture after CMV antigen stimulation. These receptors were collected from a human donor in good health (CMV status not recorded). Some clones in this sample may be carry-over from other donors' samples.

In its sample, this clonotype was seen a few times. This CDR3 reads CASSLGDGENYGYTF. The DNA of the CDR3 is TGTGCCAGCAGCTTAGGGGACGGGGAAAACTATGGCTACACCTTC. The chain recombines TRBV7-6 with TRBJ1-2; a possible D gene is TRBD1 (5 bases). V was pared by 1 base and J by 2 bases, with 11 bases between. This CDR3 spans 15 amino acids. Germline V lookup: CDR1 SGHVS, CDR2 FNYEAQ.

This clonotype has just a few counts. J is TRBJ2-3 and V is TRBV6-5; no definite D call. CDR1 is MNHEY, CDR2 SVGAGI, per germline. V dropped 0 bases and J dropped 5 bases, with 6 bases sitting between them. The CDR3 length is 13 residues. The CDR3 protein is CASSYSMGDTQYF. The CDR3 region has the DNA TGTGCCAGCAGTTACTCGATGGGAGATACGCAGTATTTT.

The genes are TRBV4-2 and TRBJ1-1; D is uncertain. The CDR3 sequence is 14 residues long. Looked up from germline, CDR1 is LGHNA and CDR2 is YNFKEQ. V was cut by 4 bases and J by 5 bases, with 14 bases left in between. The CDR3 protein is CASSPSGSITEAFF. In nucleotides, the CDR3 is TGTGCCAGCAGCCCCTCTGGAAGTATTACTGAAGCTTTCTTT.

This clonotype was seen a few times. The chain links TRBV6-5 to TRBJ1-1; no definite D call. The V gene lost 1 base and the J gene lost 2 bases, with 11 bases spanning the gap. The germline V gene encodes CDR1 MNHEY and CDR2 SVGAGI. This CDR3 has 15 amino acids. The CDR3 is CASSYYWGTNTEAFF. The CDR3 nucleotides are TGTGCCAGCAGTTACTACTGGGGAACAAACACTGAAGCTTTCTTT.

This clonotype came up a few times. J is TRBJ1-2 and V is TRBV12-3 or TRBV12-4; TRBD1 matches at 9 bases. The CDR3 is 13 residues long. V lost 6 bases to trimming and J lost 5 bases; unmatched junction nucleotides: 4. The CDR3 sequence: CASSRTGEYGYTF. The CDR3 DNA sequence: TGTGCCAGCAGCCGGACAGGGGAGTATGGCTACACCTTC.

The chain is built from TRBV4-2 and TRBJ2-2; D ambiguous. The germline V gene has CDR1 LGHNA and CDR2 YNFKEQ. This CDR3 has 15 amino acids. V lost 0 bases and J lost 4, with 9 bases in between. CDR3: CASSQDPGITGELFF. The CDR3 coding sequence is TGTGCCAGCAGCCAAGATCCAGGAATCACCGGGGAGCTGTTTTTT.

The chain uses TRBV12-3 or TRBV12-4 and TRBJ2-5, with TRBD1 matching 7 bases. Unmatched junction bases numbered 11, after V lost 6 bases and J lost 4 bases. The CDR3 contains 15 residues. The CDR3: CASRSVEAGGETQYF. In DNA, the CDR3 is TGTGCCAGCAGATCGGTTGAGGCAGGGGGAGAGACCCAGTACTTC.

This clonotype has more than one count but fewer than ten. The chain employs TRBV27 and TRBJ1-2; no firm D call. V was trimmed by 6 bases and J by 2 bases, leaving 16 bases between them. The CDR3 length is 15 residues. CDR1 and CDR2 from the germline V gene are MNHEY and SMNVEV (reference sequence). CDR3 in amino acids: CASRKTGLPNYGYTF. CDR3 nucleotides: TGTGCCAGCAGGAAGACGGGGTTACCCAACTATGGCTACACCTTC.

This clonotype was detected only a few times. This sequence joins TRBV2 and TRBJ1-2, with TRBD1 matching 10 bases. Germline V gene data show CDR1 as SNHLY and CDR2 as FYNNEI. J was trimmed by 8 bases and V by 6 bases; bases with no gene match: 15. The CDR3 has 16 residues. CDR3 DNA: TGTGCCAGCAGGGAACGGACAGGGGGTAGGCTTTACGGCTACACCTTC. Protein product: CASRERTGGRLYGYTF.